A single sample is the source of the 14 T cell receptor beta chains below, sequenced in a study of tumor and adjacent non-tumor tissue in lung cancer. Three rounds of nested PCR, following a modified ARM-PCR protocol, produced the TCRbeta library. TCRdb redid the calling of the multiplex PCR reads with MiXCR, one entry per CDR3 protein. There are over 110,000 distinct CDR3 sequences in the sample; around 65% occur only once, and 15% to 20% lies in the top ten. RNA was extracted from bulk tissue without any cell sorting. What was sequenced was lung tumor tissue. The receptor source for this set is a man in his fifties or sixties with small cell lung cancer.

In its sample, this clonotype was seen a few times. The J gene is TRBJ2-1, the V gene TRBV30; no reliable D call. V lost 0 bases to trimming and J lost 9 bases, with 6 bases between them. The V gene's germline CDR1 is GTSNPN and CDR2 SVGIG (reference sequence). This CDR3 has 11 residues. The CDR3 spells CAWSVVPEQFF. The CDR3 DNA follows: TGTGCCTGGAGTGTCGTCCCTGAGCAGTTCTTC.

Concerning this clonotype: One end of the junction varies from germline; a read error may be responsible. The chain couples TRBV12-3 or TRBV12-4 to TRBJ2-2; 7 bases match TRBD2. This CDR3 contains 16 residues. CDR3 nucleotides: TGTGCTAGCACCAATGGACTAGAAACGAACACCGGGGAGTTGCTTTTT. Translation: CASTNGLETNTGELLF.

This clonotype was counted at least ten times. V usage is TRBV12-3 or TRBV12-4 and J usage is TRBJ2-3; maybe TRBD2 (6 bases). Between the trimmed V and J ends, which lost 6 bases and 6 bases, there was a span of 19 bases. The CDR3 covers 15 residues. The CDR3 region has the DNA TGTGCCAGCAGCCGCGCGCGGGGCGATGGGGATACGCAGTATTTT. Its translation is CASSRARGDGDTQYF.

About this clonotype: One junction end disagrees with the germline gene, perhaps due to a read error. The chain carries TRBV11-2 and TRBJ2-7; D is unresolved. The V gene's germline CDR1 is SGHAT and CDR2 FQNNGV. This CDR3 contains 14 residues. The CDR3 protein is CACSHTVVSYEQYF. In DNA, the CDR3 is TGTGCCTGCAGCCATACAGTGGTATCCTACGAGCAGTACTTC. Full variable domain (rest looked up from reference TRBV11-2 and TRBJ2-7): EAGVAQSPRYKIIEKRQSVAFWCNPISGHATLYWYQQILGQGPKLLIQFQNNGVVDDSQLPKDRFSAERLKGVDSTLKIQPAKLEDSAVYLCACSHTVVSYEQYFGPGTRLTVT.

The chain couples TRBV4-1 to TRBJ2-7; D might be TRBD1 or TRBD2, each matching 5 bases. The CDR3 is made up of 18 amino acids. CDR1 is MGHRA, CDR2 YSYEKL, per germline. The CDR3 DNA is TGCACCAGCAGCGGCCGGGACCGGCGGTCGATCTCTCCCTACGAGCAGTACGTC. Amino acids: CTSSGRDRRSISPYEQYV.

With regard to this clonotype: A junction end diverges from the germline sequence, so it may reflect a read error. This sequence joins TRBV11-2 and TRBJ2-1, with TRBD2 matching over 8 bases. CDR3 size: 16 residues. The germline V gene has CDR1 SGHAT and CDR2 FQNNGV. Written as DNA, the CDR3 is TGTGCCATCAGCCGGGAGGGTAGTACGGCCCTCCATGATCAGTTCTTC. Its translation is CAISREGSTALHDQFF.

This clonotype has a single count. One end of the junction is discordant with germline, which a read error may explain. This chain connects TRBV6-5 to TRBJ1-2; 8 nucleotides agree with TRBD1. Germline V gene data show CDR1 as MNHEY and CDR2 as SVGAGI. CDR3 length: 14 amino acids. Here the CDR3 reads CVSSYRRDRSSYTF. In DNA form, the CDR3 reads TGTGTCAGCAGTTATCGCCGGGACAGGTCCAGTTACACCTTC.

This clonotype was seen a few times. The genes are TRBV6-6 and TRBJ2-1; TRBD2 is a possible D gene (6 bases). CDR3 length: 14 amino acids. In germline, CDR1 is MNHNY, CDR2 SVGAGI (reference sequence). The V end lost 7 bases, the J end lost 5 bases, and 15 bases lay between the germline ends. The CDR3 here is CASTYGGSHNEQFF. In nucleotides, the CDR3 is TGTGCCAGCACCTACGGGGGTTCACACAATGAGCAGTTCTTC.

Worth noting for this clonotype: A much bigger clone sits one base away, suggesting this may be a read error. The chain combines TRBV20-1 with TRBJ2-1; D is possibly TRBD1 (6 bases). Germline V lookup: CDR1 DFQATT, CDR2 SNEGSKA (reference sequence). This CDR3 region has 14 residues. CDR3 sequence (DNA): TGCAGTGCTAGAGCCCGGACAGTCTACAATGAGCGGTTCTTC. Its protein is CSARARTVYNERFF.

About this clonotype: Being one base from a much bigger clone, this may be a read error. This chain uses TRBV20-1 with TRBJ2-5; the D gene could be TRBD1 or TRBD2 (5 bases each). V was cut by 5 bases and J by 6 bases, with 16 bases left in between. CDR3 length: 13 residues. Germline V CDR1 and CDR2: DFQATT, SNEGSKA (reference sequence). This chain's CDR3 is CSASTAVRKTQYF. CDR3 in DNA: TGCAGTGCTTCGACAGCGGTTCGGAAGACCCAGTACTTC.

The CDR3 nucleotides are TGTGCCAGCAGCGGGGGCAGGGGGCATAAAAACATTCAGTACTTC. Translation gives CASSGGRGHKNIQYF. The V call is TRBV5-5, the J call TRBJ2-4; 8 bases fit TRBD1. V lost 4 bases, J lost 4 bases, and 7 bases stayed unmatched. The length of the CDR3 is 15 residues. CDR1 SGHKS and CDR2 YYEKEE come from the germline V gene (reference sequence). The full variable domain, with the rest looked up from reference TRBV5-5 and TRBJ2-4, is DAGVTQSPTHLIKTRGQQVTLRCSPISGHKSVSWYQQVLGQGPQFIFQYYEKEERGRGNFPDRFSARQFPNYSSELNVNALLLGDSALYLCASSGGRGHKNIQYFGAGTRLSVL.

With regard to this clonotype: It is likely a read error, because the conserved phenylalanine at the end of the CDR3 is missing. The V call is TRBV6-6, the J call TRBJ2-4; D unclear. There are 16 residues in the CDR3. Germline V lookup: CDR1 MNHNY, CDR2 SVGAGI (reference sequence). V was pared by 6 bases and J by 3 bases, with 18 bases between. The CDR3 reads CASSTPALVVKNIQYL. CDR3 nucleotides: TGTGCCAGCAGCACACCCGCATTGGTAGTCAAAAACATTCAGTACTTA.

This clonotype was counted only a few times. This chain uses TRBV7-3 with TRBJ2-1; 8 bases are shared with TRBD1. J lost 5 bases, V lost 0 bases, and 9 bases had no gene match. In germline, CDR1 is SGHTA, CDR2 FQGTGA. There are 17 residues in the CDR3. The CDR3, as DNA: TGTGCCAGCAGCTTAACGGGGGTGGGCAGGGGGCACAATGAGCAGTTCTTC. Translation: CASSLTGVGRGHNEQFF.

The V call is TRBV6-6, the J call TRBJ2-4; TRBD1 aligns across 7 bases. Germline assignment: CDR1 MNHNY and CDR2 SVGAGI (reference sequence). V was clipped by 6 bases and J by 8 bases; unmatched bases: 13. CDR3 length equals 15 residues. The CDR3 here is CASSRGQVTQDIQYF. CDR3 bases: TGTGCCAGCAGCCGAGGACAGGTGACCCAAGACATTCAGTACTTC.